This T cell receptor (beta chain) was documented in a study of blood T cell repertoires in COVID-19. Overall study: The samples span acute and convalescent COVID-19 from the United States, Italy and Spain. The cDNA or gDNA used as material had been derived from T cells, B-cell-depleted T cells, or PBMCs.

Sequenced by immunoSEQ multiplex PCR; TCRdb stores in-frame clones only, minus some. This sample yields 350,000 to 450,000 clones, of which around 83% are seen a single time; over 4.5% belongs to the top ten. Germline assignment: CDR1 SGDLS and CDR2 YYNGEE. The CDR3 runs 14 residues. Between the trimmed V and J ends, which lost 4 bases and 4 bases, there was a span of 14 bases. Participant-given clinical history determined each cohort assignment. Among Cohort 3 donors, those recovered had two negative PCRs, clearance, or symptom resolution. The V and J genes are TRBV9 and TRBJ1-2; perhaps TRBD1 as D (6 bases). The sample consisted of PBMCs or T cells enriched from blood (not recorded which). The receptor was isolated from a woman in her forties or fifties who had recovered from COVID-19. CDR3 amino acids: CASSPSTGRYGYTF. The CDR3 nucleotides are TGTGCCAGCAGCCCATCCACAGGGCGCTATGGCTACACCTTC.